The sequence of this T cell receptor (beta chain) was determined in a study of shared clonotypes between healthy human individuals. This table comes from immunoSEQ multiplex PCR, and its TCRdb copy is limited to in-frame clones, with some not included. This table has 780,000 or so clones, roughly 72% appearing once. The CDR3 totals 15 residues. V shed 2 bases and J 3 bases; nucleotides not matched to a gene: 5. Germline V gene lookup returns CDR1 SGHRS and CDR2 YFSETQ. Sequencing was done on a sample of memory CD4+ T cells sorted from blood. Noted subset: CD45RA-negative fraction. The origin of this receptor is a young woman in good health. This chain connects TRBV5-1 to TRBJ1-1; 9 positions agree with TRBD1. CDR3 loop: CASSFTGGVDTEAFF. The CDR3 nucleotides are TGCGCCAGCAGCTTTACAGGGGGCGTCGACACTGAAGCTTTCTTT.